Each of the 20 T cell receptor beta chains below was sequenced from the same sample in a study of blood T cell repertoires in COVID-19. This table comes from immunoSEQ multiplex PCR, and its TCRdb copy is limited to in-frame clones, with some not included. Of some 100,000 clones listed, about 86% are singletons. Sequences were obtained from peripheral blood. These receptors were obtained from an older woman with acute or convalescent COVID-19.

The J gene is TRBJ1-3, the V gene TRBV28; maybe TRBD1 (5 bases). This CDR3 has 12 residues. Germline V gives CDR1 MDHEN, CDR2 SYDVKM. Trimming removed 4 bases at V and 16 bases at J, with 17 bases between. The CDR3 region is CASSWNRMGLYF. Here the CDR3 DNA reads TGTGCCAGCAGTTGGAATCGAATGGGACTTTATTTT.

The chain links TRBV5-4 to TRBJ1-2; D is unresolved. The V and J ends lost 4 bases and 2 bases respectively, with 12 bases between them. The CDR3 totals 14 residues. Germline V lookup: CDR1 SGHNT, CDR2 YYREEE (reference sequence). In nucleotides, the CDR3 is TGTGCCAGCAGCCGAATGCAGGCGAACTATGGCTACACCTTC. Translation gives CASSRMQANYGYTF.

This chain's CDR3 is CATSDRDRAYNEQFF. The DNA for the CDR3 is TGTGCCACCAGTGACAGGGACAGAGCCTACAATGAGCAGTTCTTC. The chain recombines TRBV24-1 with TRBJ2-1, with 7 bases fitting TRBD1. The CDR3 runs 15 residues. Germline V lookup: CDR1 KGHDR, CDR2 SFDVKD. Germline trimming cut 4 bases from V and 2 bases from J; bases unmatched to any gene: 4.

V and J are TRBV12-3 or TRBV12-4 and TRBJ1-2, with TRBD1 matching over 7 bases. Germline trimming cut 1 base from V and 8 bases from J; bases unmatched to any gene: 4. The CDR3 extends over 13 amino acids. The CDR3 DNA reads TGTGCCAGCAGTTTAGTGACAGGGAGAGGCTACACCTTC. It codes for CASSLVTGRGYTF.

The chain combines TRBV9 with TRBJ1-4; D is uncertain. The CDR3 length is 15 residues. Germline CDR1 SGDLS, CDR2 YYNGEE. Trimming removed 2 bases from V and 5 bases from J, with 13 bases in between. CDR3 protein: CASSVEGYLNEKLFF. CDR3 bases: TGTGCCAGCAGCGTGGAGGGCTATTTGAATGAAAAACTGTTTTTT.

The J gene is TRBJ2-5, the V gene TRBV5-6, with 7 bases identical to TRBD1. Unmatched junction bases numbered 4, after V lost 3 bases and J lost 2 bases. CDR3 length: 14 residues. Germline assignment: CDR1 SGHDT and CDR2 YYEEEE. This chain's CDR3 is CASSYEGQQETQYF. For the CDR3, the DNA is TGTGCCAGCAGCTACGAGGGACAGCAAGAGACCCAGTACTTC.

V is TRBV6-4 and J is TRBJ2-4, with TRBD2 identical over 14 bases. The CDR3 sequence is 20 residues long. Germline V gene sequence: CDR1 MRHNA, CDR2 SNTAGT. The trim removed 3 bases at V and 1 base at J, leaving 11 bases unmatched. In DNA form, the CDR3 reads TGTGCCAGCAGTGAGAACGGACTAGCGGGAGGAGGTGCTGCCAAAAACATTCAGTACTTC. Its translation: CASSENGLAGGGAAKNIQYF.

The V call is TRBV5-4, the J call TRBJ2-7, with D perhaps TRBD2 (5 bases). The CDR3 has 15 amino acids. Per the germline V gene, CDR1 is SGHNT and CDR2 is YYREEE (reference sequence). V lost 2 bases to trimming and J lost 0 bases, with 12 bases between them. In nucleotides, the CDR3 is TGTGCCAGCAGCTTAGGAGCGGCATACTCCTACGAGCAGTACTTC. It encodes CASSLGAAYSYEQYF.

This clone occurred a few times. The V and J genes are TRBV19 and TRBJ1-1; TRBD1 matches at 8 bases. CDR3 size: 18 residues. V lost 5 bases and J lost 0; bases outside the gene matches: 14. The V gene's germline CDR1 is LNHDA and CDR2 SQIVND (reference sequence). Written as DNA, the CDR3 is TGTGCCAGTAGTCACCAAAGGACAGGGTTTGCCCTGAACACTGAAGCTTTCTTT. Translated: CASSHQRTGFALNTEAFF.

A single count supports this clone. V usage is TRBV6-6 and J usage is TRBJ2-1; 7 nucleotides match TRBD1. The V and J ends lost 8 bases and 5 bases, in that order; junction bases with no gene match: 9. The germline gives CDR1 MNHNY, CDR2 SVGAGI (reference sequence). The CDR3 totals 14 residues. The chain's CDR3 is CASWAGGDNNEQFF. The CDR3 region has the DNA TGTGCCAGCTGGGCAGGGGGAGACAACAATGAGCAGTTCTTC.

The chain employs TRBV28 and TRBJ1-6, with D unresolved. The germline gives CDR1 MDHEN, CDR2 SYDVKM. With 2 bases removed from V and 10 bases from J, the gap between germline ends came to 6 bases. This CDR3 has 12 residues. The CDR3 nucleotides read TGTGCCAGCAGTTTACGGTACTCACCCCTCCACTTT. It is translated as CASSLRYSPLHF.

The J gene is TRBJ2-2, the V gene TRBV3-1 (or the pseudogene TRBV3-2), with D unresolved. Trimming removed 1 base from V and 1 base from J, with 7 bases in between. The germline CDR1 and CDR2 sequences are LGHDT and YNNKEL (reference sequence). The CDR3 is 15 residues long. The chain's CDR3 is CASSQVNMNTGELFF. CDR3 DNA: TGTGCCAGCAGCCAAGTGAACATGAACACCGGGGAGCTGTTTTTT.

This clone was observed once. The J gene is TRBJ1-1, the V gene TRBV6-5; tentative D call: TRBD1 (5 bases). Trimming pared 7 bases from V and 4 bases from J, leaving 7 bases between. Per the germline V gene, CDR1 is MNHEY and CDR2 is SVGAGI. This CDR3 spans 11 amino acids. The CDR3, as DNA: TGTGCCAGCATCAGGGCCACTGAAGCTTTCTTT. Its translation: CASIRATEAFF.

This sequence joins TRBV5-1 and TRBJ1-2, with 8 bases lining up with TRBD1. CDR3 length equals 15 residues. Trimming cost V 0 bases and J 3 bases; bases outside gene matches: 4. Germline CDR1 is SGHRS and CDR2 is YFSETQ. CDR3 region: CASSLGQGAYYGYTF. The CDR3 bases are TGCGCCAGCAGCTTGGGTCAGGGGGCGTACTATGGCTACACCTTC.

V gene TRBV29-1 combines with J gene TRBJ2-3; 11 bases line up with TRBD2. Germline CDR1 SQVTM, CDR2 ANQGSEA. The CDR3 is made up of 14 amino acids. J was trimmed by 6 bases and V by 4 bases; bases with no gene match: 6. The CDR3 spells CSVALLAGEDTQYF. The DNA for the CDR3 is TGCAGCGTTGCGCTACTAGCGGGAGAGGATACGCAGTATTTT.

The chain combines TRBV27 with TRBJ1-1, with D possibly matching TRBD1 (5 bases). The CDR3 has 13 amino acids. Looked up from germline, CDR1 is MNHEY and CDR2 is SMNVEV (reference sequence). The germline V and J ends were trimmed by 3 bases and 3 bases, with 8 bases remaining between them. The CDR3 loop reads CASSFRGYTEAFF. DNA for the CDR3: TGTGCCAGCAGTTTTAGGGGTTACACTGAAGCTTTCTTT.

V is TRBV12-3 or TRBV12-4 and J is TRBJ2-2; D possibly corresponds to TRBD2 (6 bases). The V end lost 10 bases, the J end lost 7 bases, and 10 bases lay between the germline ends. The CDR3 loop spans 11 amino acids. The CDR3 loop reads CATMEGGELFF. DNA of the CDR3: TGTGCCACCATGGAGGGCGGGGAGCTGTTTTTT.

V is TRBV6-5 and J is TRBJ1-1, with TRBD1 matching 10 bases. CDR1 is MNHEY, CDR2 SVGAGI, per germline. The CDR3 runs 16 residues. After removal of 2 bases from V and 0 bases from J, the junction contained 3 bases not matched to a gene. CDR3 sequence reads: CASSYRDRGLNTEAFF. The CDR3 DNA reads as TGTGCCAGCAGTTACAGGGACAGGGGATTGAACACTGAAGCTTTCTTT.

The genes are TRBV20-1 and TRBJ2-7, with 7 positions matching TRBD2. V dropped 3 bases and J dropped 4; count of bases not matched to a gene: 6. The CDR3 sequence is 13 residues long. Germline values: CDR1 DFQATT, CDR2 SNEGSKA (reference sequence). The CDR3 region has the DNA TGCAGTGCTAGTAAACTAGCGTATTACGAGCAGTACTTC. It yields the protein CSASKLAYYEQYF.

The rearrangement uses TRBV28 and TRBJ2-1; D perhaps matches TRBD2 (6 bases). V was shortened by 6 bases and J by 2 bases, with 17 bases between the two germline ends. This CDR3 comprises 16 residues. Germline CDR1 is MDHEN and CDR2 is SYDVKM. Here the CDR3 reads CASRGGVAVPYNEQFF. The CDR3 nucleotides are TGTGCCAGCAGGGGTGGGGTAGCGGTCCCCTACAATGAGCAGTTCTTC.